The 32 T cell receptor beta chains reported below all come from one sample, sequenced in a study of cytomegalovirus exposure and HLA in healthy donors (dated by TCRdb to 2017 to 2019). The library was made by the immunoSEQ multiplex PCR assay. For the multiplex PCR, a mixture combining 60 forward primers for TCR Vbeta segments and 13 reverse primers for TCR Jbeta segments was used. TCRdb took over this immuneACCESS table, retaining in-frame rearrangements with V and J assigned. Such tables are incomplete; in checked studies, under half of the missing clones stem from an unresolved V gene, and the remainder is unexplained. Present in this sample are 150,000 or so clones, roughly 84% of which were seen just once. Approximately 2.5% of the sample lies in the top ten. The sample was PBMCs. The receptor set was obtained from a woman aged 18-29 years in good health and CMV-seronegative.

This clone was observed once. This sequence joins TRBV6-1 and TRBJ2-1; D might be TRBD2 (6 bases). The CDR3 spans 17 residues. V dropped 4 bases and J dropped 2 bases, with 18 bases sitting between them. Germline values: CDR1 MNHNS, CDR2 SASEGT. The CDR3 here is CASSALGGPRTYNEQFF. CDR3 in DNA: TGTGCCAGCAGTGCCCTCGGAGGGCCACGGACCTACAATGAGCAGTTCTTC.

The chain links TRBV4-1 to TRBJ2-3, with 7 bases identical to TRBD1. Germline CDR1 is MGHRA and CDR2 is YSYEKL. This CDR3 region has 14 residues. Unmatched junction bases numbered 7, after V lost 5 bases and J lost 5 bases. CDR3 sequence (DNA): TGCGCCAGCAGCGAACAGGGGACCGGAGATACGCAGTATTTT. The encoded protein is CASSEQGTGDTQYF.

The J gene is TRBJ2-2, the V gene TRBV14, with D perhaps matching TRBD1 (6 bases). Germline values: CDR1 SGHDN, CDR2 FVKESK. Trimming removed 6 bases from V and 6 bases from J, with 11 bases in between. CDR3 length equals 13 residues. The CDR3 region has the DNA TGTGCCAGCAGGAGGGGGATAGCCGGGGAGCTGTTTTTT. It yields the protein CASRRGIAGELFF. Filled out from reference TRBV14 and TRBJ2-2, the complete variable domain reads EAGVTQFPSHSVIEKGQTVTLRCDPISGHDNLYWYRRVMGKEIKFLLHFVKESKQDESGMPNNRFLAERTGGTYSTLKVQPAELEDSGVYFCASRRGIAGELFFGEGSRLTVL.

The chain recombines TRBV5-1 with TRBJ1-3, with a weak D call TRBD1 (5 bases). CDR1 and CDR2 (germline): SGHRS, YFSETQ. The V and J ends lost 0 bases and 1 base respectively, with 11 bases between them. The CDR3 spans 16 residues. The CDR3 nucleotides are TGCGCCAGCAGCTTGGGGACAAAGGGATCTGGAAACACCATATATTTT. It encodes CASSLGTKGSGNTIYF.

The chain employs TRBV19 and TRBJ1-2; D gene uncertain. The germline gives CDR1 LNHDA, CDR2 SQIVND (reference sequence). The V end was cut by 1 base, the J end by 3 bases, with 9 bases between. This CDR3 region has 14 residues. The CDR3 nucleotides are TGTGCCAGTAGTATAGTTGCGTTTGACTATGGCTACACCTTC. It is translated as CASSIVAFDYGYTF.

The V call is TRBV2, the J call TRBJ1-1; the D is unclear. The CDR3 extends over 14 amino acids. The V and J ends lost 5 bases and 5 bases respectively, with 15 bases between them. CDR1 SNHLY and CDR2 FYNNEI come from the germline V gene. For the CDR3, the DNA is TGTGCCAGCAGTATGACCGTGGCGGAAACTGAAGCTTTCTTT. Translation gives CASSMTVAETEAFF.

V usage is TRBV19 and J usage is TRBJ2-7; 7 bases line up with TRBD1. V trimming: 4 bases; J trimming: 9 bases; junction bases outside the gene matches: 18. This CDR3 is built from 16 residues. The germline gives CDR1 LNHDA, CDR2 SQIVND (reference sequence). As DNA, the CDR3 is TGTGCCAGTAGTACTGACTCCACCGGGACAGCCCCCGGGCAGTACTTC. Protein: CASSTDSTGTAPGQYF.

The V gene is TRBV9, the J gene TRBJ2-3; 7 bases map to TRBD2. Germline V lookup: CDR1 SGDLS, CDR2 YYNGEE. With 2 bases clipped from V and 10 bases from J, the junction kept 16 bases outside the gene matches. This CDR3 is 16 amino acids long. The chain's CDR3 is CASSVWGGDDGRPQYF. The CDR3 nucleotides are TGTGCCAGCAGCGTCTGGGGGGGGGACGATGGCCGCCCGCAGTATTTT. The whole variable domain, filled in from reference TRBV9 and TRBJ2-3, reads DSGVTQTPKHLITATGQRVTLRCSPRSGDLSVYWYQQSLDQGLQFLIQYYNGEERAKGNILERFSAQQFPDLHSELNLSSLELGDSALYFCASSVWGGDDGRPQYFGPGTRLTVL.

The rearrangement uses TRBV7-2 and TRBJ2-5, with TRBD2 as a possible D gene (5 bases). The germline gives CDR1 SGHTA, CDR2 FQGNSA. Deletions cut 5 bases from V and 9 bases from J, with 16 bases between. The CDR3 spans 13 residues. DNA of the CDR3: TGTGCCAGCAGCCAAGCGAGGGTTGCGGCCCAGTACTTC. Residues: CASSQARVAAQYF.

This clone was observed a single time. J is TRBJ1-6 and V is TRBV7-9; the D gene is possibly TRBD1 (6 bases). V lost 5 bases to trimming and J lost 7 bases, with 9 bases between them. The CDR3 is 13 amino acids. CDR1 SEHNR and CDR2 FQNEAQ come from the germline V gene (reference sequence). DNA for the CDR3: TGTGCCAGCAGCGGACAGATAAATTCACCCCTCCACTTT. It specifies CASSGQINSPLHF.

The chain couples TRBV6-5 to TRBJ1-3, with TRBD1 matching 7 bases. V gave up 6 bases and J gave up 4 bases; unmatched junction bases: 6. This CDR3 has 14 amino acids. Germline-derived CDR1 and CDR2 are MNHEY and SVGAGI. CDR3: CASSLGTEGNTIYF. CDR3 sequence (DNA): TGTGCCAGCAGCCTAGGGACAGAAGGAAACACCATATATTTT.

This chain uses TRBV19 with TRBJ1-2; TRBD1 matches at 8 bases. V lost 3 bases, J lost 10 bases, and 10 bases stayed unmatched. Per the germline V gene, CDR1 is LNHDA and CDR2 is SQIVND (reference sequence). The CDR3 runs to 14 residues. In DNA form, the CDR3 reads TGTGCCAGTAGTATGCAGGGGGCGTATGTTGACTACACCTTC. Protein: CASSMQGAYVDYTF.

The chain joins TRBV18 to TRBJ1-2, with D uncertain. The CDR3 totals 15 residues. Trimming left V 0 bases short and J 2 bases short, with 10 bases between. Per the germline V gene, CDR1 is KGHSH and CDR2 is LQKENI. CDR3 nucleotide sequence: TGTGCCAGCTCACCACCGATGGAGGTGAACTATGGCTACACCTTC. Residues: CASSPPMEVNYGYTF. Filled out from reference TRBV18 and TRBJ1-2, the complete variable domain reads NAGVMQNPRHLVRRRGQEARLRCSPMKGHSHVYWYRQLPEEGLKFMVYLQKENIIDESGMPKERFSAEFPKEGPSILRIQQVVRGDSAAYFCASSPPMEVNYGYTFGSGTRLTVV.

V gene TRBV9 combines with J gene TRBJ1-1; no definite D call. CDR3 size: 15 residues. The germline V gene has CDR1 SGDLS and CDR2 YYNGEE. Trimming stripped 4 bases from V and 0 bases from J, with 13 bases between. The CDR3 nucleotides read TGTGCCAGCAGCTTAAGCGAACGGTTGAACACTGAAGCTTTCTTT. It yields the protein CASSLSERLNTEAFF. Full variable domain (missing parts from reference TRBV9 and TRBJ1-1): DSGVTQTPKHLITATGQRVTLRCSPRSGDLSVYWYQQSLDQGLQFLIQYYNGEERAKGNILERFSAQQFPDLHSELNLSSLELGDSALYFCASSLSERLNTEAFFGQGTRLTVV.

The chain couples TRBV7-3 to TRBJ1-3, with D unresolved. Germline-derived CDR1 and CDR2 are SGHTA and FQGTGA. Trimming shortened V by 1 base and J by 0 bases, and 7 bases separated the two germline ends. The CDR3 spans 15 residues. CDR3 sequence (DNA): TGTGCCAGCAGCTTAAGTTCGGGCTCTGGAAACACCATATATTTT. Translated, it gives CASSLSSGSGNTIYF.

CDR3 sequence (DNA): TGTGCCATCAGTGAGTCCGATCAGCCCCAGCATTTT. The encoded protein is CAISESDQPQHF. The chain uses TRBV10-3 and TRBJ1-5; no definite D call. Trimming stripped 0 bases from V and 5 bases from J, with 2 bases between. CDR1 and CDR2 from the germline V gene are ENHRY and SYGVKD. There are 12 residues in the CDR3.

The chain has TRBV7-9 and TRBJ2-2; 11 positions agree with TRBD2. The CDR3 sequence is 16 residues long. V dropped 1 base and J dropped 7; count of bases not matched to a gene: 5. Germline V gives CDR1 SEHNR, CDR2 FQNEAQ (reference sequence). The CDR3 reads CASSLDGLAGDGELFF. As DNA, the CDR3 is TGTGCCAGCAGCTTAGACGGACTAGCGGGTGACGGGGAGCTGTTTTTT.

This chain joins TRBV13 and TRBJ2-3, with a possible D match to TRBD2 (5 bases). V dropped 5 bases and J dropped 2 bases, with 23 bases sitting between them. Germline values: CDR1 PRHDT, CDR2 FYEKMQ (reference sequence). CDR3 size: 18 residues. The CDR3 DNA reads TGTGCCAGCAGCCTACCTTTGGGGTTACTAGGGTCCACAGATACGCAGTATTTT. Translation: CASSLPLGLLGSTDTQYF. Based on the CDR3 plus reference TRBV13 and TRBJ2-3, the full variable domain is AAGVIQSPRHLIKEKRETATLKCYPIPRHDTVYWYQQGPGQDPQFLISFYEKMQSDKGSIPDRFSAQQFSDYHSELNMSSLELGDSALYFCASSLPLGLLGSTDTQYFGPGTRLTVL.

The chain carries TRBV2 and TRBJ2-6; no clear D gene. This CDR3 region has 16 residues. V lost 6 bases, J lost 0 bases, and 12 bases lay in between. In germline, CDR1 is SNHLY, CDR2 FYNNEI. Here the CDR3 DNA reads TGTGCCAGCAGCGTCCCTCCGGGCTCTGGGGCCAACGTCCTGACTTTC. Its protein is CASSVPPGSGANVLTF.

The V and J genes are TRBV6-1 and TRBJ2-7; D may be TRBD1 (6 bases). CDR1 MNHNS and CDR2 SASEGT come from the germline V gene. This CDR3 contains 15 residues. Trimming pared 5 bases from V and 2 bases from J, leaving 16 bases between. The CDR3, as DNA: TGTGCCAGCAGTTGGTCACCAGGGACAACCTACGAGCAGTACTTC. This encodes CASSWSPGTTYEQYF.

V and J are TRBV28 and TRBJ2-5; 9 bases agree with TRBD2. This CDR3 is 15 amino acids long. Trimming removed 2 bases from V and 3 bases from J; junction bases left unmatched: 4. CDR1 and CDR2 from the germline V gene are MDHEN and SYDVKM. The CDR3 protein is CASSLGGRVEETQYF. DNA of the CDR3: TGTGCCAGCAGTTTAGGCGGGAGGGTGGAAGAGACCCAGTACTTC.

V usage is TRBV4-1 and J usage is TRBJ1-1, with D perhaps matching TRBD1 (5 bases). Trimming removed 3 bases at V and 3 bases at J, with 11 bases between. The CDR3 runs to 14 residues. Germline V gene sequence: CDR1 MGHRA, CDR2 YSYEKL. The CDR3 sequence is CASSHQGGDTEAFF. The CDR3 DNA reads TGCGCCAGCAGCCATCAGGGAGGGGACACTGAAGCTTTCTTT.

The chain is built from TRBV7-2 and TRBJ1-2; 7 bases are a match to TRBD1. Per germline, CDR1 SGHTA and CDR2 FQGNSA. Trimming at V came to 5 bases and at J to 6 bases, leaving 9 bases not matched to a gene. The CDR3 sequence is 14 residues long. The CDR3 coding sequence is TGTGCCAGCAGCAGGAACAGGGGATTGGATGGCTACACCTTC. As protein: CASSRNRGLDGYTF.

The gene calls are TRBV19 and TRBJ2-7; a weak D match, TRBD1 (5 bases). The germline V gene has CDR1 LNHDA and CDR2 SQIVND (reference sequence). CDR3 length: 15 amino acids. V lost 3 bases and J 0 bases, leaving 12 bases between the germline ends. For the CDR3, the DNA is TGTGCCAGTAGTATCGACAGCTTTCCCTCCTACGAGCAGTACTTC. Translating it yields CASSIDSFPSYEQYF.

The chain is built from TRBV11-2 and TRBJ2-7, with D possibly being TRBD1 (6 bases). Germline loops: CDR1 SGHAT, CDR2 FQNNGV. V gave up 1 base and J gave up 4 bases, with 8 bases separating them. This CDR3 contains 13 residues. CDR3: CASSLAGDYEQYF. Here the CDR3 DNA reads TGTGCCAGCAGCTTAGCAGGGGATTACGAGCAGTACTTC.

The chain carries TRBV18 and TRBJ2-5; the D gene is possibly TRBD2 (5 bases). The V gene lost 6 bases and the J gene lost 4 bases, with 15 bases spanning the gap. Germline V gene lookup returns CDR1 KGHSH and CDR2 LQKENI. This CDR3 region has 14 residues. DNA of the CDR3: TGTGCCAGCTCTCCCCCGGGGTTCGCAGAGACCCAGTACTTC. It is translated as CASSPPGFAETQYF.

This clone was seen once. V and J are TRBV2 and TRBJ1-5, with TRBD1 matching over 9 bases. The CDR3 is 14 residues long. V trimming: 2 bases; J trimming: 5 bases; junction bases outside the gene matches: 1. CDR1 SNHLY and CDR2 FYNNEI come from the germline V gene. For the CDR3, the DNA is TGTGCCAGCAGTGAAAGGACAGGGGATCAGCCCCAGCATTTT. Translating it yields CASSERTGDQPQHF.

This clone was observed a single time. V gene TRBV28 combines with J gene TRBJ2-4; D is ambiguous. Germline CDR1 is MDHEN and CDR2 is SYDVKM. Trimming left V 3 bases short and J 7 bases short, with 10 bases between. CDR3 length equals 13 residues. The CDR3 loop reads CASSLGKRNIQYF. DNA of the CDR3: TGTGCCAGCAGTTTGGGTAAGAGGAACATTCAGTACTTC.

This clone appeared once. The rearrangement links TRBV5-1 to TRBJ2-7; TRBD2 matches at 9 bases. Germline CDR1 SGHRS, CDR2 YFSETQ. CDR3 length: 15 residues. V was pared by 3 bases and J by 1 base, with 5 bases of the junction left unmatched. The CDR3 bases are TGCGCCAGCAGCTCGTTAGCGGGAGTTTCCTACGAGCAGTACTTC. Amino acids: CASSSLAGVSYEQYF.

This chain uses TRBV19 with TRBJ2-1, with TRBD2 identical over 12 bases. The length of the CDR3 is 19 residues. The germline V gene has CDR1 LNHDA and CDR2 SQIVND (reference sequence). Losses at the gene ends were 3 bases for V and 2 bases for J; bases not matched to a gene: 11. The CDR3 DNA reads TGTGCCAGTAGTATTACTAGCGGGGGGTCATGGGCCCCCTACAATGAGCAGTTCTTC. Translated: CASSITSGGSWAPYNEQFF.

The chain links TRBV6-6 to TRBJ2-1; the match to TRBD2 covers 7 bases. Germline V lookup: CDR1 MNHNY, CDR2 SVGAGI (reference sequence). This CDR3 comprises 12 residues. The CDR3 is CASGRRYNEQFF. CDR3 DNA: TGTGCTAGCGGGCGGAGGTACAATGAGCAGTTCTTC.

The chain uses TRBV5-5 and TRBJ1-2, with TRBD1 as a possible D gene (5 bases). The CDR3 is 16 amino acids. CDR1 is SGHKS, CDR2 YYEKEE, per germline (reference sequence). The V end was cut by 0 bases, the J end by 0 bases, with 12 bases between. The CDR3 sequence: CASSLVGTGANYGYTF. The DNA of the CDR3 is TGTGCCAGCAGCTTGGTAGGGACTGGAGCTAACTATGGCTACACCTTC.